The clone carrying this TCR beta chain appeared once. The data originate from a study of sequential checkpoint blockade in melanoma. Measured with immunoSEQ multiplex PCR; TCRdb has only the in-frame clones, and not every one. The profile shows more than 6,000 clones, 20% to 25% of them singletons. The CDR3 consists of 17 residues. The germline V and J ends were trimmed by 2 bases and 3 bases, with 20 bases remaining between them. The germline V gene encodes CDR1 SQVTM and CDR2 ANQGSEA. Treatment specified: randomized to nivolumab then ipilimumab (arm A) or the reverse (arm B). Sequenced here: tumor tissue (inferred from file names), sampled from a patient given nivolumab and ipilimumab in sequence. The origin of this receptor is a human donor with melanoma. The J gene is TRBJ2-1, the V gene TRBV29-1; D is possibly TRBD2 (6 bases). The CDR3 DNA sequence: TGCAGCGTTGAACGTCGGGCGGGACGGTCCTACTACAATGAGCAGTTCTTC. Protein product: CSVERRAGRSYYNEQFF.